This is a list of T cell receptor beta chains from one sample in a study of CXCR3-negative and CXCR3-positive naive CD8 T cells. For each CDR3 protein, TCRdb gives one entry from its re-call of the 5' RACE reads, without DNA. The listing records roughly 120,000 distinct CDR3 sequences. The sequenced sample was naive CXCR3+ CD8+ T cells from blood. The source is a human donor in good health. Some clones in this sample may be carry-over from other donors' samples. CDR3s include the opening cysteine and the closing phenylalanine or tryptophan.

>TRBJ2-7|TRBV12-3/TRBV12-4
CASSPDITYEQYF
>TRBJ2-7|TRBV7-9
CASSLYELAGRGYEQYF
>TRBJ2-1|TRBV4-3
CASSQGLNRGLEQFF
>TRBJ2-7|TRBV7-9
CASSSQGLLEQYF
>TRBJ2-5|TRBV7-9
CASSPPGGETQYF
>TRBJ2-1|TRBV7-3
CASSLIFRAGVYNEQFF
>TRBJ2-5|TRBV7-2
CAGSRGLEETQYF
>TRBJ1-1|TRBV25-1
CASSKWDGTMKDRNTEAFF
>TRBJ1-2|TRBV13
CASSSTGQPYYYGYTF
>TRBJ1-2|TRBV15
CATSTIVGSNYGYTF
>TRBJ2-7|TRBV12-3/TRBV12-4
CASSPLLARYEQYF
>TRBJ1-4|TRBV7-8
CASSPGATYDEKLFF
>TRBJ2-7|TRBV29-1
CSARQGARNEQYF
>TRBJ2-7|TRBV4-2
CASSQTSYEQYF
>TRBJ2-3|TRBV11-2
CASSFPGTDTQYF
>TRBJ1-6|TRBV25-1
CASSYTSSYNSPLHF
>TRBJ1-2|TRBV29-1
CSVVNLPYGYTF
>TRBJ2-1|TRBV5-4
CASSILRDSYNEQFF
>TRBJ2-1|TRBV12-3/TRBV12-4
CASIGSEVAYNEQFF
>TRBJ1-1|TRBV7-2
CASSLVEGLNTEAFF
>TRBJ2-4|TRBV29-1
CSVEDGWLGNIQYF
>TRBJ2-7|TRBV2
CASRDSNYEQYF
>TRBJ2-3|TRBV6-5
CASSYSTSGGAPDTQYF
>TRBJ2-1|TRBV6-5
CASSYSPLRLVYRGGSYNEQFF
>TRBJ2-5|TRBV13
CASSLQGAKETQYF
>TRBJ2-5|TRBV5-1
CASSSNRGWETQYF
>TRBJ2-3|TRBV9
CASSLGPGLGDTQYF
>TRBJ2-3|TRBV12-3/TRBV12-4
CASTGLGTTTDTQYF
>TRBJ2-3|TRBV29-1
CSVGASAVADTQYF
>TRBJ2-7|TRBV19
CASSIVLTSSYEQYF
>TRBJ1-1|TRBV6-5
CASNPGMYTEAFF
>TRBJ1-1|TRBV29-1
CSVLDSSAEAFF
>TRBJ2-1|TRBV5-1
CASSWGGFEQFF
>TRBJ1-1|TRBV25-1
CASSELGQNTEAFF
>TRBJ2-7|TRBV5-1
CASSLAGSQYEQYF
>TRBJ2-7|TRBV20-1
CSARDFSGTSYEQYF
>TRBJ2-5|TRBV7-9
CASRQGAGETQYF
>TRBJ2-7|TRBV13
CASSSPGQGVYEQYF
>TRBJ2-1|TRBV29-1
CSVPRETYNEQFF
>TRBJ1-2|TRBV29-1
CSVTGQGGGYTF
>TRBJ2-7|TRBV15
CATSRDPAGSRDTQYF
>TRBJ2-3|TRBV12-3/TRBV12-4
CASSLIAGAPTDTQYF
>TRBJ1-1|TRBV29-1
CGARGLNTEAFF
>TRBJ2-3|TRBV5-6
CASSLSQDTQYF
>TRBJ2-7|TRBV7-9
CASSAAPYEQYF
>TRBJ1-2|TRBV29-1
CSVVTPEGYGYTF
>TRBJ1-1|TRBV7-6
CASSPSQGTEAFF
>TRBJ2-1|TRBV13
CASSLYGDEQFF
>TRBJ1-2|TRBV30
CAWSAGDGYTF
>TRBJ2-1|TRBV3-1
CASSRRDHLDEQFF
>TRBJ1-1|TRBV7-9
CASTQDISTEAFF
>TRBJ2-7|TRBV7-7
CASSPGTGYEQYF
>TRBJ2-1|TRBV29-1
CSGDGNYNEQFF
>TRBJ2-7|TRBV29-1
CSRGAGDDEQYF
>TRBJ2-7|TRBV4-1
CASSQPQTPREQYF
>TRBJ2-5|TRBV11-2
CASSLTRRVGETQYF
>TRBJ2-1|TRBV20-1
CSAKEGRSYNEQFF
>TRBJ2-5|TRBV28
CASSGRQNQETQYF
>TRBJ1-1|TRBV20-1
CSASGDSLSVNTEAFF
>TRBJ2-7|TRBV28
CASEPSGSYEQYF